This T cell receptor beta chain originates from a study of response to subunit inactivated influenza vaccine. Findings and caveats of the study: Authors suggested each seasonal flu vaccination may recruit only limited numbers of new T cells.

TCRdb passed the RT-PCR reads through MiXCR, listing each CDR3 protein once. Of about half a million distinct CDR3 sequences in the sample, less than 10% were seen once. There are a few counts of this clonotype. Its antigen is unknown. The specimen was PBMCs from blood, collected 23 to 25 months after vaccination. The receptor was derived from a man aged 50-75 years who received an inactivated influenza vaccine.

In DNA, the CDR3 is TGTGCCAGCAGTTACGGGAGAGGGGGATACTACAATGAGCAGTTCTTC. This translates into CASSYGRGGYYNEQFF. This sequence joins TRBV6-5 and TRBJ2-1, with D possibly matching TRBD1 (6 bases). There are 16 residues in the CDR3. V gave up 2 bases and J gave up 3 bases, with 14 bases separating them. The germline CDR1 and CDR2 sequences are MNHEY and SVGAGI.